This T cell receptor beta chain was observed in a study of cytomegalovirus exposure and HLA in healthy donors. Germline-derived CDR1 and CDR2 are GTSNPN and SVGIG (reference sequence). Trimming took 4 bases from V and 7 from J, leaving 17 bases between them. The CDR3 has 14 amino acids. This clone was observed a few times. Its antigen remains unidentified. General study results and limits: Prior analysis indicated that the majority of TCR beta V segments exhibited productivity approximately 87% or approximately 30% of the time. For cytomegalovirus status, the classifier reportedly gave diagnoses with high specificity and sensitivity. The study assumed roughly uniform donor sequencing depth for presence/absence analyses.

Both 60 Vbeta primers and 13 Jbeta primers went into the PCR. TCRdb's table, derived via immunoSEQ multiplex PCR, lists solely in-frame clones and lacks some. The data hold approximately 110,000 clones, with approximately 70% observed a single time. Sequencing was carried out using PBMCs. The chain employs TRBV30 and TRBJ1-5; maybe TRBD1 (5 bases). The TCR was taken from a man aged 25-40 years in good health and CMV-seropositive. CDR3: CAWTTGGVRQPQHF. The CDR3 region has the DNA TGTGCCTGGACCACAGGAGGGGTGAGGCAGCCCCAGCATTTT.